Below, one T cell receptor (beta chain) is given with its context. The record originates from a study of cytomegalovirus exposure and HLA in healthy donors. The CDR3 spans 15 residues. The V segment lost 2 bases and the J segment 3 bases; nucleotides outside the gene matches: 9. In germline, CDR1 is SQVTM, CDR2 ANQGSEA. The data were produced by immunoSEQ multiplex PCR, yet TCRdb's version contains in-frame clones alone and is incomplete. This table has about 65,000 clones, just under 95% appearing once. The sample comprised PBMCs. This rearrangement joins TRBV29-1 to TRBJ2-7, with TRBD2 matching over 8 bases. This clonotype originated in a young man in good health and CMV-seropositive. The CDR3 coding sequence is TGCAGCGTTGAATTAGGGGAACGGGAGGGCTACGAGCAGTACTTC. Its translation is CSVELGEREGYEQYF.